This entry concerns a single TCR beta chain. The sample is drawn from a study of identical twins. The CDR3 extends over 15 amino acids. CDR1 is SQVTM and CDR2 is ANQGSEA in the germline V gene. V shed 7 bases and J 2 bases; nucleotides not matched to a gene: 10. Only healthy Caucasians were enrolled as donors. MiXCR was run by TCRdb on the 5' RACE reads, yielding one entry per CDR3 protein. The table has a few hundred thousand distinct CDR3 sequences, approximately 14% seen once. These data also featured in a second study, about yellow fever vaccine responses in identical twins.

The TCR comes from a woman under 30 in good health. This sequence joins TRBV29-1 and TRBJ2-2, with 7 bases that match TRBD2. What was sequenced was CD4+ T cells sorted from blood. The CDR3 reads CSARIAGENTGELFF. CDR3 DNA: TGCAGCGCTCGAATAGCGGGTGAAAACACCGGGGAGCTGTTTTTT.